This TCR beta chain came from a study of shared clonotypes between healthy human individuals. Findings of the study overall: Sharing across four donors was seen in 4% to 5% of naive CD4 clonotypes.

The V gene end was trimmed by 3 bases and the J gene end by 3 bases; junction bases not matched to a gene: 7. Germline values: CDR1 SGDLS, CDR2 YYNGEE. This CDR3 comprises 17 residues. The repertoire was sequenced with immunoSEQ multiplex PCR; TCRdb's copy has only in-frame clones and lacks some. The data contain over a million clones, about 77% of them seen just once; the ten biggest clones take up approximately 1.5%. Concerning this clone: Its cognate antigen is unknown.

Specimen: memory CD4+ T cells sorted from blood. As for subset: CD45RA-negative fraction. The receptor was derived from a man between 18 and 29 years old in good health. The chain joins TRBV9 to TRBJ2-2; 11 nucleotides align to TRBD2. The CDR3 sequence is CASSGKLAGADTGELFF. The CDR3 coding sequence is TGTGCCAGCAGCGGGAAACTAGCGGGGGCGGACACCGGGGAGCTGTTTTTT. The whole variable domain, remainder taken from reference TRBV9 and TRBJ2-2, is DSGVTQTPKHLITATGQRVTLRCSPRSGDLSVYWYQQSLDQGLQFLIQYYNGEERAKGNILERFSAQQFPDLHSELNLSSLELGDSALYFCASSGKLAGADTGELFFGEGSRLTVL.